This TCR beta chain originates from a study of blood T cells in healthy people across ages. Germline V gene data show CDR1 as PRHDT and CDR2 as FYEKMQ (reference sequence). The CDR3 totals 13 residues. A J-beta primer mix and a sample-barcoded 5' primer were used in a second PCR of roughly 7 to 12 cycles. TCRdb independently ran MiXCR on the 5' RACE reads; one entry per CDR3 protein. The sample has about 690,000 distinct CDR3 sequences, around 43% seen once. The chain has TRBV13 and TRBJ2-5; D possibly uses TRBD1 or TRBD2 (5 bases each). The J call is in doubt because the DNA end fits TRBJ2-7 better. The sequence was collected from a man of 80 years or more in good health. Sequencing used blood. The CDR3 nucleotides read TGTGCCAGCAGCTGGGGGACCGCATACGAGCAGTACTTC. This sequence encodes CASSWGTAYEQYF.